The subject of this entry is one T cell receptor (beta chain). The antigen is not known. This entry is derived from a study of T cells after posttransplantation cyclophosphamide. Regarding the study as a whole: Later blood repertoires were often dominated by clones from the donor CD8+ memory compartment. TRB overlap between skin or GI tissue T cells and blood was limited. After PTCy, TRB diversity resembled that of CNI/methotrexate controls.

The method was immunoSEQ multiplex PCR; TCRdb's version includes in-frame clones alone and lacks a portion of them. This table has about 5,400 clones, 90% to 95% appearing once. The length of the CDR3 is 14 residues. Per germline, CDR1 SGHTA and CDR2 FQGNSA. The V end was cut by 5 bases, the J end by 2 bases, with 11 bases between. The TCR was taken from a woman aged 60-75 years in good health, CMV-negative, and a related stem cell transplant donor. The sequenced sample consisted of CD4+ T cells sorted from bone marrow. The chain recombines TRBV7-2 with TRBJ2-3; no reliable D call. This chain's CDR3 is CASSREWATDTQYF. DNA for the CDR3: TGTGCCAGCAGCCGAGAATGGGCCACAGATACGCAGTATTTT.